The rows below give T cell receptor beta chains drawn from one sample of a study of cytotoxic CD8 clonotypes in ibrutinib-treated CLL. TCRdb's table, derived via immunoSEQ multiplex PCR, lists solely in-frame clones and lacks some. This sample has approximately 330,000 clones, with about 80% found just once. The sequences come from PBMCs, collected before ibrutinib treatment. Source of these receptors: a human donor with chronic lymphocytic leukemia. CDR3s include the opening cysteine and the closing phenylalanine or tryptophan. A D gene is named only where the DNA matches it firmly. Size is omitted from some rows. Given values are once, few, many or a class for expanded clones.

CDR3 DNA: TGTGCCAGTAGTCCTCGGACAGGAGATAGCTCTGGGGCCAACGTCCTGACTTTC
CDR3 protein: CASSPRTGDSSGANVLTF
J gene: TRBJ2-6
V gene: TRBV19
clone size: NA
D gene: TRBD1

CDR3 DNA: TGTGCCAGCAGTTTATCGAGGACGGGCGAGCAGTTCTTC
CDR3 protein: CASSLSRTGEQFF
J gene: TRBJ2-1
V gene: TRBV27
clone size: NA
D gene: NA

CDR3 DNA: TGTGCCAGCAGCCCCCGGAGCGGGAGTGCGACCGGGGAGCTGTTTTTT
CDR3 protein: CASSPRSGSATGELFF
J gene: TRBJ2-2
V gene: TRBV5-4
clone size: NA
D gene: TRBD2

CDR3 DNA: TGTGCCAGCAGCTCCGCTGAGTCGGGGGAGCTGTTTTTT
CDR3 protein: CASSSAESGELFF
J gene: TRBJ2-2
V gene: TRBV5-8
clone size: NA
D gene: NA

CDR3 DNA: TGTGCCAGCAGCTTAACGGGACAGGACAGCTATGGCTACACCTTC
CDR3 protein: CASSLTGQDSYGYTF
J gene: TRBJ1-2
V gene: TRBV7-3
clone size: few
D gene: TRBD1

CDR3 DNA: TGTGCCAGCAGCTTTCTGGGGCAGGCCTACGAGCAGTACTTC
CDR3 protein: CASSFLGQAYEQYF
J gene: TRBJ2-7
V gene: TRBV5-8
clone size: NA
D gene: NA

CDR3 DNA: TGTGCCAGCAGCTTAGGGACAGTCACTGAAGCTTTCTTT
CDR3 protein: CASSLGTVTEAFF
J gene: TRBJ1-1
V gene: TRBV7-3
clone size: NA
D gene: TRBD1

CDR3 DNA: TGTGCCAGCAGCTTAGTTGTTGGTGGCGGGAGTATCTACGAGCAGTACTTC
CDR3 protein: CASSLVVGGGSIYEQYF
J gene: TRBJ2-7
V gene: TRBV7-6
clone size: NA
D gene: TRBD2

CDR3 DNA: TGCGCCAGCAGCCAAGCAGGGGATAGCAGATGGAACACCGGGGAGCTGTTTTTT
CDR3 protein: CASSQAGDSRWNTGELFF
J gene: TRBJ2-2
V gene: TRBV4-1
clone size: few
D gene: NA

CDR3 DNA: TGTGCCAGCAGCTTAGCCGGGACAGATTCCTACAATGAGCAGTTCTTC
CDR3 protein: CASSLAGTDSYNEQFF
J gene: TRBJ2-1
V gene: TRBV7-2
clone size: NA
D gene: TRBD1

CDR3 DNA: TGTGCCAGCAGCTTAGAGCTAGCGGGGGACTACGAGCAGTACTTC
CDR3 protein: CASSLELAGDYEQYF
J gene: TRBJ2-7
V gene: TRBV7-2
clone size: NA
D gene: TRBD2

CDR3 DNA: TGTGCCATCAGTGAGGTTGCCTACACAGATACGCAGTATTTT
CDR3 protein: CAISEVAYTDTQYF
J gene: TRBJ2-3
V gene: TRBV10-3
clone size: NA
D gene: NA

CDR3 DNA: TGTGCCAGCAGCCAAATTAGGGGCGCGGGGTACAATGAGCAGTTCTTC
CDR3 protein: CASSQIRGAGYNEQFF
J gene: TRBJ2-1
V gene: TRBV4-2
clone size: NA
D gene: NA

CDR3 DNA: TGTGCCAGCAGCCCCGGTTTGGCGTTAGATACGCAGTATTTT
CDR3 protein: CASSPGLALDTQYF
J gene: TRBJ2-3
V gene: TRBV6-5
clone size: NA
D gene: NA

CDR3 DNA: TGCAGCGCACCGACAGGCGATTATGGCTACACCTTC
CDR3 protein: CSAPTGDYGYTF
J gene: TRBJ1-2
V gene: TRBV29-1
clone size: few
D gene: NA

CDR3 DNA: TGTGCCAGCAGGCCCGGGGCCCGCTTCTACAATGAGCAGTTCTTC
CDR3 protein: CASRPGARFYNEQFF
J gene: TRBJ2-1
V gene: TRBV7-2
clone size: NA
D gene: NA

CDR3 DNA: TGTGCCAGCAGTGAAGCGGGTTATTACAATGAGCAGTTCTTC
CDR3 protein: CASSEAGYYNEQFF
J gene: TRBJ2-1
V gene: TRBV2
clone size: once
D gene: NA

CDR3 DNA: TGCGCCAGCAGCTTAGACGGGAATCAGCCCCAGCATTTT
CDR3 protein: CASSLDGNQPQHF
J gene: TRBJ1-5
V gene: TRBV5-1
clone size: few
D gene: NA

CDR3 DNA: TGTGCCAGCAGTTTAGTTGCTAACTATGGCTACACCTTC
CDR3 protein: CASSLVANYGYTF
J gene: TRBJ1-2
V gene: TRBV27
clone size: NA
D gene: NA

CDR3 DNA: TGCGCCAGCAGCCAGGGAGCGGGAGTTTCCCACGAGCAGTACTTC
CDR3 protein: CASSQGAGVSHEQYF
J gene: TRBJ2-7
V gene: TRBV4-1
clone size: NA
D gene: TRBD2

CDR3 DNA: TGCGCCAGCAGCTTCGGACAGGGATTCTATGGCTACACCTTC
CDR3 protein: CASSFGQGFYGYTF
J gene: TRBJ1-2
V gene: TRBV5-1
clone size: few
D gene: TRBD1

CDR3 DNA: TGTGCCAGCAGCTCCGGGGGACTAGTCCCCACAGATACGCAGTATTTT
CDR3 protein: CASSSGGLVPTDTQYF
J gene: TRBJ2-3
V gene: TRBV5-4
clone size: NA
D gene: TRBD2

CDR3 DNA: TGCAGCGGAGTTGGGAACGGCCCTAGCTCCTACAATGAGCAGTTCTTC
CDR3 protein: CSGVGNGPSSYNEQFF
J gene: TRBJ2-1
V gene: TRBV29-1
clone size: NA
D gene: NA

CDR3 DNA: TGTGCCAGCAGTGACCAAATCGGGGGTGAGCAGTTCTTC
CDR3 protein: CASSDQIGGEQFF
J gene: TRBJ2-1
V gene: TRBV6-4
clone size: NA
D gene: NA

CDR3 DNA: TGTGCCAGCAGTATCAGGGGACCCTACAATGAGCAGTTCTTC
CDR3 protein: CASSIRGPYNEQFF
J gene: TRBJ2-1
V gene: TRBV25-1
clone size: NA
D gene: NA

CDR3 DNA: TGTGCCAGCAGCTTAGGGGACGTTTATGGGCAGTACTTC
CDR3 protein: CASSLGDVYGQYF
J gene: TRBJ2-7
V gene: TRBV7-2
clone size: NA
D gene: NA

CDR3 DNA: TGTGCCAGCAGCTTAAGACTAGCGGGAGGTAGAGAGCAGTACTTC
CDR3 protein: CASSLRLAGGREQYF
J gene: TRBJ2-7
V gene: TRBV7-2
clone size: NA
D gene: TRBD2

CDR3 DNA: TGCGCCAGCAGCCGACGACTAGCGGGAGCAGATACGCAGTATTTT
CDR3 protein: CASSRRLAGADTQYF
J gene: TRBJ2-3
V gene: TRBV4-1
clone size: NA
D gene: TRBD2

CDR3 DNA: TGTGCCAGCAGCGTATTCCTTGATGTCAACCAGCAGTTCTTC
CDR3 protein: CASSVFLDVNQQFF
J gene: TRBJ2-1
V gene: TRBV9
clone size: NA
D gene: NA

CDR3 DNA: TGTGCCAGCGCGGGAGGGTATAGCAATCAGCCCCAGCATTTT
CDR3 protein: CASAGGYSNQPQHF
J gene: TRBJ1-5
V gene: TRBV25-1
clone size: few
D gene: NA

CDR3 DNA: TGTGCCACCATGGACAGGGCTAACAATGAGCAGTTCTTC
CDR3 protein: CATMDRANNEQFF
J gene: TRBJ2-1
V gene: TRBV19
clone size: NA
D gene: TRBD1

CDR3 DNA: TGTGCCAGCAGCTTAGGGGGTGCAGGGAATGAGCAGTTCTTC
CDR3 protein: CASSLGGAGNEQFF
J gene: TRBJ2-1
V gene: TRBV7-9
clone size: NA
D gene: NA

CDR3 DNA: TGTGCCAGCAGAAGTTTTCCGGGGCAATACAATGAGCAGTTCTTC
CDR3 protein: CASRSFPGQYNEQFF
J gene: TRBJ2-1
V gene: TRBV7-3
clone size: NA
D gene: NA

CDR3 DNA: TGTGCCATCACCTCAGACAGGGGGCGGCCCACTAATGAAAAACTGTTTTTT
CDR3 protein: CAITSDRGRPTNEKLFF
J gene: TRBJ1-4
V gene: TRBV10-3
clone size: NA
D gene: TRBD1

CDR3 DNA: TGTGCCACCAGCATACCCCCAGGGCTTGAGACCCAGTACTTC
CDR3 protein: CATSIPPGLETQYF
J gene: TRBJ2-5
V gene: TRBV15
clone size: NA
D gene: NA

CDR3 DNA: TGTGCCAGCAGCTCAACGGGTACCTACTACGAGCAGTACTTC
CDR3 protein: CASSSTGTYYEQYF
J gene: TRBJ2-7
V gene: TRBV7-9
clone size: NA
D gene: NA

CDR3 DNA: TGTGCCAGCAGCTTACTGGGATTAAACTATGGCTACACCTTC
CDR3 protein: CASSLLGLNYGYTF
J gene: TRBJ1-2
V gene: TRBV7-9
clone size: once
D gene: NA

CDR3 DNA: TGTGCCGGACTGACTAGCGGGGGTTCCACAGATACGCAGTATTTT
CDR3 protein: CAGLTSGGSTDTQYF
J gene: TRBJ2-3
V gene: TRBV30
clone size: NA
D gene: TRBD2

CDR3 DNA: TGTGCCAGCAGCCAGACCCGCTCGGGCAACAATGAGCAGTTCTTC
CDR3 protein: CASSQTRSGNNEQFF
J gene: TRBJ2-1
V gene: TRBV6-6
clone size: NA
D gene: NA

CDR3 DNA: TGTGCCAGCAGTTGGGGACTGACGATATGGGAGCAGTACTTC
CDR3 protein: CASSWGLTIWEQYF
J gene: TRBJ2-7
V gene: TRBV28
clone size: NA
D gene: NA